Listed below are T cell receptor beta chains from one sample, sequenced in a study of OX40 agonist ivuxolimab in advanced cancers. Clones were sequenced by immunoSEQ multiplex PCR, and TCRdb holds only the in-frame ones, with some missing. Among tens of thousands of clones listed, 89% were seen once. The specimen was CD4+ or CD8+ T cells sorted from blood, collected in a trial of the OX40 agonist ivuxolimab. The receptors were sampled from an adult with an advanced solid tumor such as melanoma, head and neck, liver or kidney cancer. CDR3s include the opening cysteine and the closing phenylalanine or tryptophan. The D gene is left open where the match is weak. The size entry is marked missing in some rows and otherwise reads once, few, many or a size class.

TRBV30	TRBD1	-	TRBJ1-1	TGTGCCTGGAGTGGACAGGGGAACACTGAAGCTTTCTTT	CAWSGQGNTEAFF
TRBV5-1	-	-	TRBJ2-2	TGCGCCAGCAGTTGGCAGGCCACCGGGGAGCTGTTTTTT	CASSWQATGELFF
TRBV30	TRBD2	-	TRBJ2-3	TGTGCCTGGAGTGTACGAGGGCTAGCGGGGGTAAGCACAGATACGCAGTATTTT	CAWSVRGLAGVSTDTQYF
TRBV7-2	TRBD2	-	TRBJ2-3	TGTGCCAGCAGGGACAGCGGGAGGGTAACGCAGTATTTT	CASRDSGRVTQYF
TRBV5-1	TRBD1	-	TRBJ1-5	TGCGCCAGCAGCTTGTTGGGACAGGATCAGCCCCAGCATTTT	CASSLLGQDQPQHF
TRBV11-3	TRBD2	-	TRBJ2-1	TGTGCCAGCAGCTCGAACGGGAGGAGGTCTTACAATGAGCAGTTCTTC	CASSSNGRRSYNEQFF
TRBV9	TRBD2	-	TRBJ2-1	TGTGCCAGCAGCGGCGGGACTAGCGGGAGTTCAGATGAGCAGTTCTTC	CASSGGTSGSSDEQFF
TRBV5-1	TRBD2	-	TRBJ2-3	TGCGCCAGCAGCTTGGAGGCTAGCGGGTCAGATACGCAGTATTTT	CASSLEASGSDTQYF
TRBV4-2	TRBD2	-	TRBJ2-1	TGTGCCAGCAGCCAAGTCGGGACTAGCGGGAGGGCAAGCTCCTACAATGAGCAGTTCTTC	CASSQVGTSGRASSYNEQFF
TRBV19	-	-	TRBJ2-4	TGTGCCAGTAGTTCAGTAGCCAAAAACATTCAGTACTTC	CASSSVAKNIQYF
TRBV6-5	-	-	TRBJ1-2	TGTGCCAGCAGTTCCCCCCAACAGGGTTCTGGCTACACCTTC	CASSSPQQGSGYTF
TRBV14	-	-	TRBJ1-1	TGTGCCAGCAGCCAAGTTTTCGAGGGTGAAGCTTTCTTT	CASSQVFEGEAFF
TRBV28	TRBD1	-	TRBJ1-1	TGTGCCAGCAGCCGCGGGACAGGGGGAGCTTTCTTT	CASSRGTGGAFF
TRBV7-2	-	-	TRBJ1-1	TGTGCCAGCAGCTTCTCAGGGCGGGGAGCTTTCTTT	CASSFSGRGAFF
TRBV5-4	TRBD1	-	TRBJ1-1	TGTGCCAGCAGCGGGGGTCGGACAGGGGGCTTAGGTGAAGCTTTCTTT	CASSGGRTGGLGEAFF
TRBV5-1	-	-	TRBJ2-5	TGCGCCAGCGGCTTCCCAGGGGTGGAGACCCAGTACTTC	CASGFPGVETQYF
TRBV19	TRBD1	few	TRBJ1-5	TGTGCCAGTAGTACAGGGGGGAATCAGCCCCAGCATTTT	CASSTGGNQPQHF
TRBV28	TRBD1	-	TRBJ1-5	TGTGCCAGCAGTCTAGTACCGGGACAGGGGAATCAGCCCCAGCATTTT	CASSLVPGQGNQPQHF
TRBV5-1	TRBD2	-	TRBJ2-3	TGCGCCAGCAGCCCGGGACTAGCGGACACACACACAGATACGCAGTATTTT	CASSPGLADTHTDTQYF
TRBV19	-	-	TRBJ2-7	TGTGCCAGTAGTATAGTAACCGGGAGATCCTACGAGCAGTACTTC	CASSIVTGRSYEQYF
TRBV7-2	-	-	TRBJ2-3	TGTGCCAGCAGCTTGACCCGGGAGAGGACAGATACGCAGTATTTT	CASSLTRERTDTQYF
TRBV7-2	-	-	TRBJ2-5	TGTGCCAGCAGCTTCGGGTCCCAAGAGACCCAGTACTTC	CASSFGSQETQYF
TRBV5-1	TRBD1	-	TRBJ1-2	TGCGCCAGCAGCACCCTTGGACAGGGACATGGCTACACCTTC	CASSTLGQGHGYTF
TRBV7-9	-	-	TRBJ2-2	TGTGCCAGCAGCTTAGCGCTGGGTCCCGGGGAGCTGTTTTTT	CASSLALGPGELFF
TRBV7-2	TRBD1	-	TRBJ2-1	TGTGCCAGCAGCCAGAGACAGGGGCAGTTCTTC	CASSQRQGQFF
TRBV6-4	-	-	TRBJ2-1	TGTGCCAGCAGCCCGGGGGGACAGATTAATTTATTGAGCTCCTACAATGAGCAGTTCTTC	CASSPGGQINLLSSYNEQFF
TRBV27	-	-	TRBJ2-5	TGTGCCAGCACTCGAGGAGAGACCCAGTACTTC	CASTRGETQYF
TRBV11-2	TRBD1	-	TRBJ2-1	TGTGCCAGCAGCTTTACAGGGGGTGATGAGCAGTTCTTC	CASSFTGGDEQFF
TRBV12-5	-	-	TRBJ2-3	TGTGCTAGTGGTTCCCCACCTCCAGATACGCAGTATTTT	CASGSPPPDTQYF
TRBV27	-	-	TRBJ1-3	TGTGCCAGCAGTTTAGACGGGGTTAGCTCTGGAAACACCATATATTTT	CASSLDGVSSGNTIYF
TRBV7-2	-	-	TRBJ2-2	TGTGCCAGCAGCGCTCAGCGTGGGCCGGCCGGGGAGCTGTTTTTT	CASSAQRGPAGELFF
TRBV6-1	-	once	TRBJ1-5	TGTGCCAGCAGTGACAGGCCTAGCAATCAGCCCCAGCATTTT	CASSDRPSNQPQHF
TRBV27	TRBD2	-	TRBJ2-2	TGTGCCAGCATATCCGGGACTAAAAGAACCACCGGGGAGCTGTTTTTT	CASISGTKRTTGELFF
TRBV6-5	-	-	TRBJ1-2	TGTGCCAGCAGTCGAATAGACGGGACACCGAATGGCTACACCTTC	CASSRIDGTPNGYTF
TRBV10-1	-	-	TRBJ1-2	TGCGCCAGCAGTGAGTCCCAGGATTATGGCTACACCTTC	CASSESQDYGYTF
TRBV19	TRBD1	-	TRBJ2-7	TGTGCCAGTAGTCTTCCGGGACAGGGGCCGTACGAGCAGTACTTC	CASSLPGQGPYEQYF
TRBV7-9	TRBD2	-	TRBJ2-1	TGTGCCAGCAGCTTTAGTAGTAGCGGGAGTTTGGATGAGCAGTTCTTC	CASSFSSSGSLDEQFF
TRBV28	TRBD2	-	TRBJ2-1	TGTGCCAGCAGTTTATTCCGCGGGAGCTACAATGAGCAGTTCTTC	CASSLFRGSYNEQFF
TRBV4-1	-	-	TRBJ2-1	TGCGCCAGCAGCCAACCCCCCGGGCTACCCGACAATGAGCAGTTCTTC	CASSQPPGLPDNEQFF
TRBV18	-	-	TRBJ1-2	TGTGCCAGCTCACCAGGGGGCGCGATGGTTGGCTACACCTTC	CASSPGGAMVGYTF
TRBV7-2	-	-	TRBJ2-2	TGTGCCAGCAGCCCCCAGCCGGTGAGGGACACCGGGGAGCTGTTTTTT	CASSPQPVRDTGELFF
TRBV12-5	TRBD2	-	TRBJ2-3	TGTGCTAGTGGTTTCGCGGGAGTCTCTACAGATACGCAGTATTTT	CASGFAGVSTDTQYF
TRBV19	-	-	TRBJ2-3	TGTGCCAGTAGTATAAGGGCAGGGGTAACAGATACGCAGTATTTT	CASSIRAGVTDTQYF
TRBV2	-	-	TRBJ2-2	TGTGCCAGCAGTGGACTTATGGGGCAGGGGTCAAGCGGGGAGCTGTTTTTT	CASSGLMGQGSSGELFF
TRBV7-3	TRBD2	-	TRBJ2-1	TGTGCCAGCAGCTTCGGGACTAGCGGGAGGGGGAATGAGCAGTTCTTC	CASSFGTSGRGNEQFF
TRBV27	-	-	TRBJ1-5	TGTGCCAGCAGTTTAAGGGGAGACAATCAGCCCCAGCATTTT	CASSLRGDNQPQHF
TRBV10-3	-	-	TRBJ2-1	TGTGCCATCAGTCTTCAGGGGGGGTTAGACAATGAGCAGTTCTTC	CAISLQGGLDNEQFF
TRBV7-2	-	-	TRBJ1-1	TGTGCCAGCAGCTTAGAGGGCAGGAACACTGAAGCTTTCTTT	CASSLEGRNTEAFF
TRBV18	TRBD1	-	TRBJ1-1	TGTGCCAGCTCACCAGTGGACAGGGGGAACACTGAAGCTTTCTTT	CASSPVDRGNTEAFF
TRBV7-9	TRBD2	-	TRBJ2-7	TGTGCCAGCAGCTCGGGGGGCTCCTACGAGCAGTACTTC	CASSSGGSYEQYF